A single sample is the source of the 18 T cell receptor beta chains below, sequenced in a study of cytomegalovirus exposure and HLA in healthy donors. The assay was immunoSEQ multiplex PCR, and TCRdb's table has in-frame clones only and misses some. Of about 350,000 clones listed, around 90% are singletons. The sample was PBMCs. All receptors come from a woman in her 30s in good health and CMV-seropositive.

The chain is built from TRBV18 and TRBJ2-3, with D unresolved. Germline CDR1 and CDR2: KGHSH and LQKENI. The ends were cut back, 6 bases at V and 3 bases at J, with 4 bases in the middle. The CDR3 contains 11 residues. CDR3 region: CASSRTDTQYF. DNA for the CDR3: TGTGCCAGCTCGCGTACAGATACGCAGTATTTT.

The rearrangement uses TRBV5-1 and TRBJ2-5; D call uncertain. The germline V and J ends were trimmed by 1 base and 0 bases, with 1 base remaining between them. Germline CDR1 reads SGHRS; CDR2 reads YFSETQ. The CDR3 covers 12 residues. CDR3 region: CASSLNQETQYF. The CDR3 DNA is TGCGCCAGCAGCTTGAACCAAGAGACCCAGTACTTC.

This clone was observed at least ten times. The chain combines TRBV7-7 with TRBJ2-5; D unresolved. V was shortened by 1 base and J by 0 bases, with 12 bases between the two germline ends. The CDR3 extends over 16 amino acids. The germline gives CDR1 SSHAT, CDR2 FNYEAQ (reference sequence). The CDR3 protein is CASSLGQDLYQETQYF. The DNA for the CDR3 is TGTGCCAGCAGCTTAGGGCAGGACCTGTACCAAGAGACCCAGTACTTC.

Notes on this clone: Its ends do not fully match the called genes, so a read error is possible. The chain joins TRBV5-4 to TRBJ2-7, with a possible D match to TRBD1 (5 bases). Germline CDR1 is SGHNT and CDR2 is YYREEE (reference sequence). The CDR3 spans 15 residues. In DNA, the CDR3 is TGTGTCAGCAGCCAACAGACAGTGAGCTCCTACGAGCAGTACTTC. It codes for CVSSQQTVSSYEQYF.

The chain is built from TRBV4-2 and TRBJ1-2; TRBD1 is a possible D gene (6 bases). Germline loops: CDR1 LGHNA, CDR2 YNFKEQ. This CDR3 contains 17 residues. V was pared by 4 bases and J by 1 base, with 19 bases between. The CDR3 loop reads CASSPLSQTGYNYGYTF. CDR3 sequence (DNA): TGTGCCAGCAGCCCGCTGTCCCAGACAGGTTATAACTATGGCTACACCTTC.

By frequency in the sample, this clone is medium-sized. The chain uses TRBV7-6 and TRBJ1-6; tentative D call: TRBD1 (6 bases). In germline, CDR1 is SGHVS, CDR2 FNYEAQ. Trimming stripped 5 bases from V and 7 bases from J, with 18 bases between. CDR3 length: 16 amino acids. CDR3 coding DNA: TGTGCCAGCAGCCCATACAGGGTTGGGGACAATTCACCCCTCCACTTT. This sequence encodes CASSPYRVGDNSPLHF.

As regards this clone: Additional DNA sequences in this sample encode the identical CDR3. The CDR3 DNA reads as TGTGCCTGGAGTAGGCGGGAGAGGGATACGCAGTATTTT. Its translation: CAWSRRERDTQYF. V is TRBV30 and J is TRBJ2-3; TRBD2 aligns across 7 bases. The CDR3 covers 13 residues. V shed 2 bases and J 6 bases; nucleotides not matched to a gene: 5. Germline lookup yields CDR1 GTSNPN and CDR2 SVGIG (reference sequence).

This clone was counted once. Written as DNA, the CDR3 is TGTGCCAGCAGTTGGCGGTGGGGAGAAAAAGAGACCCAGTACTTC. It codes for CASSWRWGEKETQYF. The rearrangement links TRBV28 to TRBJ2-5; tentatively, D is TRBD2 (5 bases). Deletions cut 4 bases from V and 3 bases from J, with 15 bases between. There are 15 residues in the CDR3. The germline CDR1 and CDR2 sequences are MDHEN and SYDVKM.

V and J are TRBV28 and TRBJ1-5, with D possibly matching TRBD1 (5 bases). CDR1 is MDHEN, CDR2 SYDVKM, per germline. This CDR3 has 16 residues. Trimming cost V 8 bases and J 5 bases, with 22 bases left between them. CDR3: CASLDRQGRGDQPQHF. CDR3 nucleotides: TGTGCCAGCTTAGACCGGCAGGGACGGGGCGATCAGCCCCAGCATTTT.

This chain joins TRBV25-1 and TRBJ2-2, with TRBD2 matching 10 bases. Per the germline V gene, CDR1 is MGHDK and CDR2 is SYGVNS. V shed 1 base, J shed 3 bases, and the junction held 2 bases outside the gene matches. The CDR3 covers 16 residues. For the CDR3, the DNA is TGTGCCAGCAGTGAATTTAGCGGGAGGTACACCGGGGAGCTGTTTTTT. Its protein product is CASSEFSGRYTGELFF.

The V gene is TRBV9, the J gene TRBJ2-7; D may be TRBD2 (6 bases). V lost 5 bases to trimming and J lost 4 bases, with 16 bases between them. Germline assignment: CDR1 SGDLS and CDR2 YYNGEE. The length of the CDR3 is 14 residues. The CDR3 DNA is TGTGCCAGCAGTAGGGGTTGGGGGGTTTACGAGCAGTACTTC. It codes for CASSRGWGVYEQYF.

The gene calls are TRBV7-9 and TRBJ1-5; D is uncertain. The CDR3 totals 14 residues. Per the germline V gene, CDR1 is SEHNR and CDR2 is FQNEAQ (reference sequence). Deletions cut 4 bases from V and 0 bases from J, with 7 bases between. The CDR3 coding sequence is TGTGCCAGCAGCTGGTCGTATAGCAATCAGCCCCAGCATTTT. This gives the protein CASSWSYSNQPQHF.

This chain connects TRBV28 to TRBJ1-1, with D tentatively TRBD1 (5 bases). The CDR3 spans 16 residues. Looked up from germline, CDR1 is MDHEN and CDR2 is SYDVKM. V lost 3 bases and J 4 bases, leaving 18 bases between the germline ends. Here the CDR3 reads CASSFNLQGRTTEAFF. CDR3 bases: TGTGCCAGCAGTTTCAACCTCCAGGGCCGGACCACTGAAGCTTTCTTT.

This clone has just one count. V usage is TRBV4-3 and J usage is TRBJ1-4; unclear D gene. This CDR3 has 16 amino acids. V lost 0 bases and J lost 0, with 8 bases in between. Germline V gene sequence: CDR1 LGHNA, CDR2 YSLEER. Here the CDR3 reads CASSQDWGATNEKLFF. The CDR3 region has the DNA TGCGCCAGCAGCCAAGATTGGGGTGCAACTAATGAAAAACTGTTTTTT.

The V gene is TRBV19, the J gene TRBJ2-2; D gene unclear. The germline V gene encodes CDR1 LNHDA and CDR2 SQIVND (reference sequence). The V gene lost 7 bases and the J gene lost 4 bases, with 19 bases spanning the gap. The CDR3 is 16 residues long. CDR3 protein: CASNHGWLTATGELFF. The CDR3 coding sequence is TGTGCCAGTAATCACGGCTGGCTGACGGCCACCGGGGAGCTGTTTTTT.

The chain links TRBV6-1 to TRBJ2-7; the D gene could be TRBD1 or TRBD2 (5 bases each). The ends were cut back, 4 bases at V and 3 bases at J, with 19 bases in the middle. Germline CDR1 is MNHNS and CDR2 is SASEGT. The CDR3 has 16 residues. Written as DNA, the CDR3 is TGTGCCAGCAGTGGAAGAGCGGAGAGGGGAAGCTACGAGCAGTACTTC. Translation gives CASSGRAERGSYEQYF.

This chain joins TRBV29-1 and TRBJ2-7, with D possibly matching TRBD1 (5 bases). The germline V gene encodes CDR1 SQVTM and CDR2 ANQGSEA. There are 14 residues in the CDR3. V lost 6 bases and J 2 bases, leaving 17 bases between the germline ends. For the CDR3, the DNA is TGCAGCGTGGGTCGACAGAGCCGGCCCTACGAGCAGTACTTC. Translating it yields CSVGRQSRPYEQYF.

This sequence joins TRBV5-1 and TRBJ2-5; D possibly matches TRBD1 or TRBD2 (5 bases each). V lost 0 bases to trimming and J lost 0 bases, with 12 bases between them. The CDR3 runs 16 residues. In germline, CDR1 is SGHRS, CDR2 YFSETQ. The CDR3 sequence is CASSLGARGNQETQYF. CDR3 DNA sequence: TGCGCCAGCAGCTTGGGTGCGAGGGGCAACCAAGAGACCCAGTACTTC.